This T cell receptor (beta chain) was recovered during a study of blood T cell repertoires in COVID-19. Study background: The cDNA or gDNA used as material had been derived from T cells, B-cell-depleted T cells, or PBMCs.

CDR3 length: 16 amino acids. The V end was cut by 0 bases, the J end by 1 base, with 13 bases between. Germline-derived CDR1 and CDR2 are SGHNT and YYREEE (reference sequence). Original data processing: Reference gene primer amplification gave nucleated cell count estimates. Only in-frame clones appear in the TCRdb table, and some are missing; sequencing was by immunoSEQ multiplex PCR. V and J calls and clone size are those listed in that table; D and trimming were worked out from the DNA. The data contain approximately 110,000 clones, approximately 85% of them singletons. The V and J genes are TRBV5-4 and TRBJ2-5; perhaps TRBD2 as D (6 bases). Sequencing input: peripheral blood. This receptor was identified in a human donor in a cohort sampled during active COVID-19. The CDR3 region is CASSLVLGLPQETQYF. The CDR3 region has the DNA TGTGCCAGCAGCTTGGTTCTAGGACTACCCCAAGAGACCCAGTACTTC.